The rows below give T cell receptor beta chains drawn from one sample of a study of blood T cell repertoires in COVID-19. Some clones are missing from TCRdb's copy, which holds only in-frame ones; the method was immunoSEQ multiplex PCR. The sample consists of about 350,000 clones, 88% of them appearing once. The sequenced sample was peripheral blood. These receptors were collected from a woman in her 70s with COVID-19, enrolled during active disease. Each CDR3 is given with its conserved first and last residue. The D gene is left open where the match is weak. Clone size appears in some rows only: once, few, many, or a class for an expanded clone.

cdr3_length,d_call,j_call,clone_size,v_call,cdr3_nt,cdr3_aa
13,.,TRBJ1-1,.,TRBV2,TGTGCCAGCACGAGGTCAGGGTGGACTGAAGCTTTCTTT,CASTRSGWTEAFF
13,.,TRBJ1-1,few,TRBV19,TGTGCCAGTAGTAGCAGTATGAACACTGAAGCTTTCTTT,CASSSSMNTEAFF
15,TRBD1,TRBJ1-2,.,TRBV12-5,TGTGCTAGTGGTTTGGTACGGGACAGATTCAATGGCTACACCTTC,CASGLVRDRFNGYTF
15,.,TRBJ2-7,.,TRBV11-2,TGTGCCAGCAGCTTAGAAGCGACAGAGATCTACGAGCAGTACTTC,CASSLEATEIYEQYF
14,.,TRBJ2-7,.,TRBV24-1,TGTGCCACCAGCTCCGTCAGGGCCCCCTACGAGCAGTACTTC,CATSSVRAPYEQYF
14,.,TRBJ2-5,.,TRBV7-9,TGTGCCAGCAGCTTAGCGGGGAGATGGGAGACCCAGTACTTC,CASSLAGRWETQYF
14,.,TRBJ1-1,.,TRBV6-6,TGTGCCAGCAGTTACGGGGGGACGAGGACTGAAGCTTTCTTT,CASSYGGTRTEAFF
16,TRBD1,TRBJ2-3,.,TRBV28,TGTGCCAGCAGAGTTCTACCGGGACAGGGTACAGATACGCAGTATTTT,CASRVLPGQGTDTQYF
14,.,TRBJ1-3,.,TRBV10-1,TGCGCCAGCAGTCCCGTCACTTCAGGAAACACCATATATTTT,CASSPVTSGNTIYF
15,.,TRBJ1-3,.,TRBV3-1/TRBV3-2,TGTGCCAGCAGCCAAGGCTCTGAGCCTGGAAACACCATATATTTT,CASSQGSEPGNTIYF
14,TRBD1,TRBJ1-1,.,TRBV19,TGTGCCAGTAGTACCGGGACAGTGAACACTGAAGCTTTCTTT,CASSTGTVNTEAFF
13,.,TRBJ2-7,.,TRBV9,TGTGCCAGCAGCGCGGGGTCTGCCTACGAGCAGTACTTC,CASSAGSAYEQYF
18,.,TRBJ1-4,once,TRBV24-1,TGTGCCACCAGTGATTTCCGGACGTCTGGGGGGGCCTGGGAAAAACTGTTTTTT,CATSDFRTSGGAWEKLFF
16,.,TRBJ1-5,few,TRBV7-8,TGTGCCAGCAGCTTAGCGGGCAGTGGAAGCCTTAGGCCCCAGCATTTT,CASSLAGSGSLRPQHF
15,.,TRBJ1-5,.,TRBV10-3,TGTGCCACGGGGCCCGGGGGGACTCACAATCAGCCCCAGCATTTT,CATGPGGTHNQPQHF
14,TRBD1,TRBJ1-3,.,TRBV2,TGTGCCAGCACCGAGACAGGGGACGGAAACACCATATATTTT,CASTETGDGNTIYF
16,TRBD2,TRBJ2-3,.,TRBV4-2,TGTGCCAGCAGCCAAGAATGGCGGGGGGGCCCAGATACGCAGTATTTT,CASSQEWRGGPDTQYF
13,.,TRBJ2-5,.,TRBV12-5,TGTGCTAGTGGCACCCCGTCCGGGGAGACCCAGTACTTC,CASGTPSGETQYF
13,.,TRBJ1-2,.,TRBV5-1,TGCGCCAGCAGCATCAACGGGGTCTATGGCTACACCTTC,CASSINGVYGYTF
12,.,TRBJ1-2,.,TRBV30,TGTGCCTCAGGCGGGTCCCTCTATGGCTACACCTTC,CASGGSLYGYTF
15,TRBD2,TRBJ2-3,.,TRBV9,TGTGCCAGCACCGCTGGACTAGCGGTAACAGATACGCAGTATTTT,CASTAGLAVTDTQYF
13,TRBD1,TRBJ1-2,.,TRBV6-6,TGTGCCAGCAGCTCAACAGGGGGCGACGGCTACACCTTC,CASSSTGGDGYTF
16,.,TRBJ1-5,.,TRBV18,TGTGCCAGCTCACCACCCGGCAGGGTAAGCAATCAGCCCCAGCATTTT,CASSPPGRVSNQPQHF
19,.,TRBJ2-3,.,TRBV27,TGTGCCAGCAGTTTCAGGTCGCGGGGGCCCGGAACTAGCACAGATACGCAGTATTTT,CASSFRSRGPGTSTDTQYF
15,TRBD1,TRBJ2-7,.,TRBV6-5,TGTGCCAGCAGTTACTCCCCACAGGGGACCTACGAGCAGTACTTC,CASSYSPQGTYEQYF
14,.,TRBJ1-5,.,TRBV4-1,TGCGCCAGCAGCCAAGGGACACCTAGTGTGCCCCAGCATTTT,CASSQGTPSVPQHF
13,.,TRBJ2-7,.,TRBV6-5,TGTGCCAGCAGAGTGAGGGCCGAAGGCGAGCAGTACTTC,CASRVRAEGEQYF
15,.,TRBJ1-1,.,TRBV6-5,TGTGCCAGCAGTCGCCAGAGGCCAGATCGGACTGAAGCTTTCTTT,CASSRQRPDRTEAFF
13,TRBD1,TRBJ1-2,once,TRBV3-1/TRBV3-2,TGTGCCAGCAGCCTCGGACAGGGCTATGGCTACACCTTC,CASSLGQGYGYTF
15,TRBD1,TRBJ2-2,.,TRBV5-4,TGTGCCAGCAGCCAAAGACAGGGGGCGACCGGGGAGCTGTTTTTT,CASSQRQGATGELFF
15,TRBD1,TRBJ2-2,.,TRBV18,TGTGCCAGCTCAAGGACAGGGTATGACACCGGGGAGCTGTTTTTT,CASSRTGYDTGELFF
13,.,TRBJ1-1,.,TRBV5-1,TGCGCCAGCAACCAGGGGTTGAACACTGAAGCTTTCTTT,CASNQGLNTEAFF
12,TRBD1,TRBJ2-7,once,TRBV4-1,TGCGCCAGCAGCCCCCAACAGGGGTCGCAGTACTTC,CASSPQQGSQYF
17,TRBD2,TRBJ2-5,once,TRBV10-3,TGTGCCATCAGTGACCCCCGACTAGCGGGGTATTTGGAGACCCAGTACTTC,CAISDPRLAGYLETQYF
14,.,TRBJ1-2,.,TRBV24-1,TGTGCCACCAGTCCGGCGGGTTTTAACTATGGCTACACCTTC,CATSPAGFNYGYTF
15,.,TRBJ2-1,.,TRBV7-8,TGTGCCAGCAGCTTAGCGGGGGGGCTGGGGAATGAGCAGTTCTTC,CASSLAGGLGNEQFF
14,TRBD1,TRBJ1-4,.,TRBV2,TGTGCCAGCAGAGGGACAGCTACTAATGAAAAACTGTTTTTT,CASRGTATNEKLFF
13,.,TRBJ1-2,.,TRBV28,TGTGCCAGCAGGTACGAGGGAGGAGGAGGCTACACCTTC,CASRYEGGGGYTF
15,TRBD1,TRBJ2-7,.,TRBV11-2,TGTGCCAGCAGCTCATACCGGGACAGCACCTACGAGCAGTACTTC,CASSSYRDSTYEQYF
16,TRBD1,TRBJ1-3,few,TRBV5-1,TGCGCCAGCAGACGGGACAGCTCCTTATCTGGAAACACCATATATTTT,CASRRDSSLSGNTIYF
16,.,TRBJ2-7,.,TRBV18,TGTGCCAGCTCACCTCAACCGCCTTCACTACACCACGAGCAGTACTTC,CASSPQPPSLHHEQYF